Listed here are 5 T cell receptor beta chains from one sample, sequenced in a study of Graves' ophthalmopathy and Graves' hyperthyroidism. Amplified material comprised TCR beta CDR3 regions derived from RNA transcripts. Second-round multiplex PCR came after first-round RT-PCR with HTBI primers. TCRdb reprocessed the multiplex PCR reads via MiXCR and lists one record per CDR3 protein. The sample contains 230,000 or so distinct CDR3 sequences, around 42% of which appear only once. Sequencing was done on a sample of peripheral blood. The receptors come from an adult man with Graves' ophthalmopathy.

The CDR3 loop is CASSNSGGQKYGYTF. For the CDR3, the DNA is TGTGCCAGCAGTAATTCAGGGGGACAAAAGTATGGCTACACCTTC. The chain links TRBV7-2 to TRBJ1-2; 7 bases line up with TRBD1. The CDR3 length is 15 residues. CDR1 is SGHTA, CDR2 FQGNSA, per germline. The trim removed 6 bases at V and 5 bases at J, leaving 12 bases unmatched.

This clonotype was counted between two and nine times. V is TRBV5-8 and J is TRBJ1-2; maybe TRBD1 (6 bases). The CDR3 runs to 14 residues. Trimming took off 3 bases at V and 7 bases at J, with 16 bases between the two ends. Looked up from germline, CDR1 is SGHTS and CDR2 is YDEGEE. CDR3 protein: CASSSPVGAGGYTF. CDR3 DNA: TGTGCCAGCAGCTCGCCGGTGGGGGCGGGTGGCTACACCTTC.

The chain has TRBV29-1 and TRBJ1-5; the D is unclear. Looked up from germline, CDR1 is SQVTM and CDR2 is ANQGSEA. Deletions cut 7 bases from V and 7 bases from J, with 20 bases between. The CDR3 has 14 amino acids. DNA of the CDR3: TGCAGCGCTTCCCGAGGAGGTTCCGGACAGCCCCAGCATTTT. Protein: CSASRGGSGQPQHF.

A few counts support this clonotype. In nucleotides, the CDR3 is TGTGCCAGCAGCTGGGGATTAGGGAACACTGAAGCTTTCTTT. Protein product: CASSWGLGNTEAFF. The chain carries TRBV7-3 and TRBJ1-1; D uncertain. The length of the CDR3 is 14 residues. Germline values: CDR1 SGHTA, CDR2 FQGTGA. Trimming removed 4 bases from V and 1 base from J, with 10 bases in between.

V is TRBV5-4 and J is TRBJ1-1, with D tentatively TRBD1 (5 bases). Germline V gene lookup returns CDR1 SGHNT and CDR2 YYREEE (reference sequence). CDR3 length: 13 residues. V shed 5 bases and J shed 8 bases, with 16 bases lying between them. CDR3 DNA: TGTGCCAGCAGTCGGGGGGACGGATTCGAAGCTTTCTTT. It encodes CASSRGDGFEAFF.